This T cell receptor (beta chain) was retrieved from a study of CD8 T cells in ankylosing spondylitis. There are a few counts of this clonotype. TCRdb called the 5' RACE reads again in MiXCR, with one record for every CDR3 protein. The data show about 170,000 distinct CDR3 sequences, with about 16% seen just once and roughly 8% held by the top ten. From germline, CDR1 is SGHRS and CDR2 YFSETQ. J gave up 5 bases and V 2 bases, and 8 bases lay outside the gene matches. The length of the CDR3 is 16 residues. Sequences were obtained from blood, either unsorted or a sorted T cell fraction (not recorded which). V gene TRBV5-1 combines with J gene TRBJ2-1; TRBD2 matches 9 bases. The sequence was collected from a male donor with ankylosing spondylitis or in good health (not recorded which). The CDR3 here is CASSFGGRVGNNEQFF. CDR3 nucleotide sequence: TGCGCCAGCAGCTTCGGCGGGAGGGTCGGGAACAATGAGCAGTTCTTC.